This T cell receptor (beta chain) was documented in a study of shared clonotypes between healthy human individuals. Regarding the study as a whole: Sequencing depth was predicted to influence how clonotypes are shared among donors. A generally larger estimated richness was seen in naive subsets than in memory subsets.

In the sorted-subset replicate PCRs, 150 to 200 ng DNA, some 30,000 T cell genomes, was used. Measured with immunoSEQ multiplex PCR; TCRdb has only the in-frame clones, and not every one. The table has about 2.4 million clones, just over 90% seen once. Germline V CDR1 and CDR2: SGHTA, FQGNSA. The CDR3 totals 14 residues. Trimming shortened V by 3 bases and J by 5 bases, and 8 bases separated the two germline ends. On this clone: The target antigen is unknown.

Investigators divided CD4+ cells into CD45RA+ naive and CD45RA-negative memory subsets. This chain connects TRBV7-2 to TRBJ1-6; no clear D. Sequencing was carried out using naive CD4+ T cells sorted from blood. Sample subset: CD45RA+ positively selected. This receptor was obtained from a man younger than 35 in good health. In nucleotides, the CDR3 is TGTGCCAGCAGCTTTGTCGGGGATAATTCACCCCTCCACTTT. Translated, it gives CASSFVGDNSPLHF.